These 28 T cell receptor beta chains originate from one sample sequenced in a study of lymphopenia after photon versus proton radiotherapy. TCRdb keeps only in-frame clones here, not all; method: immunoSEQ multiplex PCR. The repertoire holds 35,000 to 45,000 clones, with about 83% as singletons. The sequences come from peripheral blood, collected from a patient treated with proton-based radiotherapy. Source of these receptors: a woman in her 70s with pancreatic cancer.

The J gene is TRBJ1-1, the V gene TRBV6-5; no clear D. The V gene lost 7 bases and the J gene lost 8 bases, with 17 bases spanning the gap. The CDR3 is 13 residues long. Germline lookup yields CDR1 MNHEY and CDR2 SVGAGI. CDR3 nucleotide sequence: TGTGCCAGCACCCAACACCCGAAAGGAGAAGCTTTCTTT. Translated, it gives CASTQHPKGEAFF.

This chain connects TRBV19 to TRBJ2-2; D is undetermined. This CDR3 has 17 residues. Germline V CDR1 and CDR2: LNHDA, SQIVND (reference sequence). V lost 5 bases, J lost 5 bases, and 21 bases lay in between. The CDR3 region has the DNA TGTGCCAGTAGTGCACTCCCCCCCAGCCTTATTACCGGGGAGCTGTTTTTT. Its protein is CASSALPPSLITGELFF.

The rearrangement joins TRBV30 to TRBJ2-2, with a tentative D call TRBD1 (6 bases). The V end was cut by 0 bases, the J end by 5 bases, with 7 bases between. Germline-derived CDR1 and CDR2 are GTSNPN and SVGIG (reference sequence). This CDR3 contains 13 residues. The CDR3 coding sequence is TGTGCCTGGAGTGTACAGGGTACCGGGGAGCTGTTTTTT. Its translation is CAWSVQGTGELFF.

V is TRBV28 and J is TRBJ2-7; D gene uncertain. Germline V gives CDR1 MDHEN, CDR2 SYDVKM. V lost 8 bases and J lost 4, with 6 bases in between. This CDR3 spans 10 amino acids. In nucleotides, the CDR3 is TGTGCCAGCCTTGGGTACGAGCAGTACTTC. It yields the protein CASLGYEQYF.

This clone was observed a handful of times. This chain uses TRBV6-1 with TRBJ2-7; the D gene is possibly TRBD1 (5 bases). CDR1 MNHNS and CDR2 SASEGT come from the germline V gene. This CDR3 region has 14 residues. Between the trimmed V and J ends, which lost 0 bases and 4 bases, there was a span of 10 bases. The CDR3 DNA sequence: TGTGCCAGCAGTGAAGCCAGGGTCGGGTACGAGCAGTACTTC. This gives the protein CASSEARVGYEQYF.

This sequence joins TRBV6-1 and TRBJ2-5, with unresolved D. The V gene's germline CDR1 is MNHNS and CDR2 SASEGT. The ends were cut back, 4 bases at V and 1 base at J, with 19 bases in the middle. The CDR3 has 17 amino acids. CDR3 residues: CASSAEGGVSRQETQYF. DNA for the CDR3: TGTGCCAGCAGTGCGGAAGGTGGGGTGAGTCGCCAAGAGACCCAGTACTTC.

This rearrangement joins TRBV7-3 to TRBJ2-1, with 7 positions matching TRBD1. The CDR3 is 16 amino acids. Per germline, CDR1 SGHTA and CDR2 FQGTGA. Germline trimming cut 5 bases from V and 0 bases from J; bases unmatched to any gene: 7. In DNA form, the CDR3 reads TGTGCCAGCAGCCTAATGACAGGGAGCTCCTACAATGAGCAGTTCTTC. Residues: CASSLMTGSSYNEQFF. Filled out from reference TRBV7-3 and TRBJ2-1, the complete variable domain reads GAGVSQTPSNKVTEKGKYVELRCDPISGHTALYWYRQSLGQGPEFLIYFQGTGAADDSGLPNDRFFAVRPEGSVSTLKIQRTERGDSAVYLCASSLMTGSSYNEQFFGPGTRLTVL.

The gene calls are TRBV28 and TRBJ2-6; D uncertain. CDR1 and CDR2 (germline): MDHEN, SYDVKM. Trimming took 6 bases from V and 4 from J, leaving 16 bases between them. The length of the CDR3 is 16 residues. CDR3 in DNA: TGTGCCAGCAGAGGAGAAAGAACTACAGGGGCCAACGTCCTGACTTTC. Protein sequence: CASRGERTTGANVLTF.

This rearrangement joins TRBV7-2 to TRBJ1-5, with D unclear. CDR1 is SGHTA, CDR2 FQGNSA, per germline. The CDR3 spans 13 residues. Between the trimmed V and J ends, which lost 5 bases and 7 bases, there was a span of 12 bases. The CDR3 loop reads CASSRVEGQPQHF. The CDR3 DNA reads TGTGCCAGCAGCCGCGTGGAAGGCCAGCCCCAGCATTTT. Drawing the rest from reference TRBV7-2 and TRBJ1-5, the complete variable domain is GAGVSQSPSNKVTEKGKDVELRCDPISGHTALYWYRQSLGQGLEFLIYFQGNSAPDKSGLPSDRFSAERTGGSVSTLTIQRTQQEDSAVYLCASSRVEGQPQHFGDGTRLSIL.

The CDR3 DNA sequence: TGTGCTAGTGGTTCCCGGGACAGGGGCGGGGAGACCCAGTACTTC. Its protein is CASGSRDRGGETQYF. The chain is built from TRBV12-5 and TRBJ2-5, with 10 bases aligning to TRBD1. Germline V gene lookup returns CDR1 LGHNT and CDR2 FRNRAP. V dropped 4 bases and J dropped 5; count of bases not matched to a gene: 7. The CDR3 is made up of 15 amino acids.

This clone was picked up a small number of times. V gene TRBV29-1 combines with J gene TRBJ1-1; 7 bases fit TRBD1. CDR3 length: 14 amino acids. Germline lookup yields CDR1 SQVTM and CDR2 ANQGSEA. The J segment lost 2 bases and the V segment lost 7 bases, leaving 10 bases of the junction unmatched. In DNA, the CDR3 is TGCAGCGGACGCAGGGGGTCGGGTAACACTGAAGCTTTCTTT. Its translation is CSGRRGSGNTEAFF.

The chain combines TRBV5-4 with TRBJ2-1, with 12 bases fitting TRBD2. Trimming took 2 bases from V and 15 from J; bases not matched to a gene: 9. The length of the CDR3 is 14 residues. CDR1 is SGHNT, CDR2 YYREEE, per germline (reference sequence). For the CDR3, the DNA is TGTGCCAGCAGCTTTATTCCGGGACTAGCGGGCTGGTTCTTC. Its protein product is CASSFIPGLAGWFF.

CDR3 loop: CASSQAYQGDNEQFF. The DNA of the CDR3 is TGCGCCAGCAGCCAAGCATACCAGGGGGACAATGAGCAGTTCTTC. The chain joins TRBV4-3 to TRBJ2-1, with 7 bases aligning to TRBD1. Germline V lookup: CDR1 LGHNA, CDR2 YSLEER. The ends lost 1 base at V and 5 bases at J; junction bases unmatched: 5. The CDR3 totals 15 residues.

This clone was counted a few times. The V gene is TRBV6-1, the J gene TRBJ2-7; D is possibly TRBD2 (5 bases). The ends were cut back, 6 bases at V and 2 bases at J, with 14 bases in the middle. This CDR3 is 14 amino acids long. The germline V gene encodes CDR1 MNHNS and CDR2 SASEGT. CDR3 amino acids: CASRENFGAYEQYF. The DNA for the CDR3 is TGTGCCAGCAGAGAAAACTTCGGGGCCTACGAGCAGTACTTC.

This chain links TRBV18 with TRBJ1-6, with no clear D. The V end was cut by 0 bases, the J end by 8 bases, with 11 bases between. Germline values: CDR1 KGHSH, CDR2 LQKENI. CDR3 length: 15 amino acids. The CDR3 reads CASSPPSFHDSPLHF. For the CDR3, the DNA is TGTGCCAGCTCACCACCGAGCTTCCATGATTCACCCCTCCACTTT.

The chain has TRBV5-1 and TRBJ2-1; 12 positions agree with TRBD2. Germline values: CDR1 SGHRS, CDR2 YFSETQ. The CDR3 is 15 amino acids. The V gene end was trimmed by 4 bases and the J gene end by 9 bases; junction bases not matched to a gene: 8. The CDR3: CASSKPSGRASEQFF. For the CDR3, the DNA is TGCGCCAGCAGCAAACCTAGCGGGAGGGCCAGTGAGCAGTTCTTC. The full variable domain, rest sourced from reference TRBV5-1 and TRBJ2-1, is KAGVTQTPRYLIKTRGQQVTLSCSPISGHRSVSWYQQTPGQGLQFLFEYFSETQRNKGNFPGRFSGRQFSNSRSEMNVSTLELGDSALYLCASSKPSGRASEQFFGPGTRLTVL.

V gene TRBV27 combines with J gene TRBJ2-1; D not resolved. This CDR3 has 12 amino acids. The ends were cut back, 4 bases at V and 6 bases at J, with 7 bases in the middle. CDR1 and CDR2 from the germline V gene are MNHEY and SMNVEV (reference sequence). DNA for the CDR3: TGTGCCAGCAGTTACCGGCCCAATGAGCAGTTCTTC. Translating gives CASSYRPNEQFF.

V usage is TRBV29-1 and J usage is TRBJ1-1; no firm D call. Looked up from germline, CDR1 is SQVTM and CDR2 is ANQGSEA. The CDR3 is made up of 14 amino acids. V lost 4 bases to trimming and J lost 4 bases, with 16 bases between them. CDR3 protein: CSVGGEMKGTEAFF. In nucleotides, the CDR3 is TGCAGCGTTGGCGGGGAAATGAAGGGCACTGAAGCTTTCTTT.

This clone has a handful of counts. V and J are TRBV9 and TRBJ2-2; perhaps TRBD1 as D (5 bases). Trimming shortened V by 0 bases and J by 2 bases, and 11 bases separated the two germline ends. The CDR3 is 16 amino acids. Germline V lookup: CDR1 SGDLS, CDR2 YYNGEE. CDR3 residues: CASSVGGRGNTGELFF. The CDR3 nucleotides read TGTGCCAGCAGCGTAGGGGGAAGGGGAAACACCGGGGAGCTGTTTTTT.

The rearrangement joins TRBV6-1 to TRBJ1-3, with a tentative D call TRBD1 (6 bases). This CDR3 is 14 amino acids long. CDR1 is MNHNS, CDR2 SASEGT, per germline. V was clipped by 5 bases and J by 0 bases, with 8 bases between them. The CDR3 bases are TGTGCCAGCAGTAACAGGGACTCTGGAAACACCATATATTTT. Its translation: CASSNRDSGNTIYF.

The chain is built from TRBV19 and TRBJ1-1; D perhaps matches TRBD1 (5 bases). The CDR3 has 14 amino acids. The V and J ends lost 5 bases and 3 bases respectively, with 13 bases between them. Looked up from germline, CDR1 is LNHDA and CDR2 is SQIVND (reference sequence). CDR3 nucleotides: TGTGCCAGTAGTTCGGGGCTCCGGGACACTGAAGCTTTCTTT. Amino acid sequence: CASSSGLRDTEAFF.

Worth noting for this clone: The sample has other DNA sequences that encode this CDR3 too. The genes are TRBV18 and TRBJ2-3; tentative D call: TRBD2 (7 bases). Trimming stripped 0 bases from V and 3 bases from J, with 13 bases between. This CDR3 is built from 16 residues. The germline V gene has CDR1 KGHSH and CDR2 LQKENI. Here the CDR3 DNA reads TGTGCCAGCTCACCACCATCCGGGGGGCTTACAGATACGCAGTATTTT. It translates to CASSPPSGGLTDTQYF.

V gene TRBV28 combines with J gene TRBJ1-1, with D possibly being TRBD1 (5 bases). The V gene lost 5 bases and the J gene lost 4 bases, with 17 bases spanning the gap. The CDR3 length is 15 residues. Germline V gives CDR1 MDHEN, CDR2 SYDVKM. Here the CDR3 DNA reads TGTGCCAGCAGTCCACAGGACAACAAGGGCACTGAAGCTTTCTTT. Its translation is CASSPQDNKGTEAFF.

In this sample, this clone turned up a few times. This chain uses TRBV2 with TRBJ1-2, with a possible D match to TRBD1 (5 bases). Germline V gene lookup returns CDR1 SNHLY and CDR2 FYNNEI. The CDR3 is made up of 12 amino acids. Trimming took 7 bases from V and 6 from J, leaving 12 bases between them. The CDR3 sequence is CASKEGLDGYTF. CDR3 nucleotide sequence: TGTGCCAGCAAGGAGGGGCTCGATGGCTACACCTTC.

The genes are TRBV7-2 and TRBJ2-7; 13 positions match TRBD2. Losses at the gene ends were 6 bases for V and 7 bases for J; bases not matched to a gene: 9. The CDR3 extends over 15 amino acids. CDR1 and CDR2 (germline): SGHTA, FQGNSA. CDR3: CASRRDGTSGEEQYF. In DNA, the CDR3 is TGTGCCAGCAGGCGAGACGGGACTAGCGGGGAGGAGCAGTACTTC.

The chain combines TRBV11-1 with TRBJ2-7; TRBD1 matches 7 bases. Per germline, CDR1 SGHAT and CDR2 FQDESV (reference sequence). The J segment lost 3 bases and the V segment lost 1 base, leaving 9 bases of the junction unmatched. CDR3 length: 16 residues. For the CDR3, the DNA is TGTGCCAGCAGCTTAGGTCCATTGACAGGGAGCTACGAGCAGTACTTC. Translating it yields CASSLGPLTGSYEQYF.

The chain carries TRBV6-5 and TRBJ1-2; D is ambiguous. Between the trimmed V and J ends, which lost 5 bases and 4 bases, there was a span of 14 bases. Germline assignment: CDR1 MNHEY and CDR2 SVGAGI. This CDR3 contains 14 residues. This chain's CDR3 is CASSPGLGSYGYTF. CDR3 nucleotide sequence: TGTGCCAGCAGTCCCGGATTGGGGAGCTATGGCTACACCTTC.

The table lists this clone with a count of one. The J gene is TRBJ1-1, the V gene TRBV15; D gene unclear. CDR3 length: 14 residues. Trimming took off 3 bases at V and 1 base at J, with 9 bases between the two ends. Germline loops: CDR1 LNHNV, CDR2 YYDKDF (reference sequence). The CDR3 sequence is CATSSPAGNTEAFF. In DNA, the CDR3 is TGTGCCACCAGCAGTCCAGCGGGGAACACTGAAGCTTTCTTT.